This T cell receptor (beta chain) was documented in a study of response to subunit inactivated influenza vaccine (dated by TCRdb to 2017 to 2018). For the study in its entirety: The study used deep quantitative T cell receptor repertoire profiling to track responses to a trivalent subunit inactivated influenza vaccine. The study at large found these results: The authors suggested that each seasonal influenza vaccination may recruit only a limited number of new T cells.

Preparation of the library involved RT-PCR. TCRdb shows the sequencer as Illumina HiSeq 2500. The public reads were reanalyzed by TCRdb: fastp trimming at Q25, MiXCR alignment, in-frame beta chains only. Rows merge per CDR3 protein into single entries with the most common DNA and genes. Across this sample there are 600,000 to 850,000 distinct CDR3 sequences, with around 15% seen only once. Of the sample, 7.6% falls within the top ten clones. The table lists this clonotype with a few counts. Which antigen it targets is not known. Nothing much larger sits one base from this clone, and base qualities are not available. Sequencing was performed on PBMCs from blood, taken less than 15 days before vaccination. The source of this sequence is a man aged 50 to 59 who received an inactivated influenza vaccine. Donor details come from another sample of the same person, matched by shared clones.

This receptor carries the CDR3 CASSLGAGGGYNEQFF. The sequence in DNA is TGTGCCAGCAGCTTGGGGGCGGGGGGCGGTTACAATGAGCAGTTCTTC. This chain is built from TRBV5-4 and TRBJ2-1, with TRBD2 matching 8 junction bases. CDR1 and CDR2, looked up from the germline V gene (reference sequence), are SGHNT and YYREEE. The V end gives up 0 bases and the J end 4 bases, leaving 6 bases in the junction not matched to a gene. Spanning cysteine to phenylalanine, the CDR3 consists of 16 amino acids. Only the CDR3 region is kept as DNA, spanning 48 bases read in frame from base 1.